This is a list of T cell receptor beta chains from one sample in a study of CD8 T cells in ankylosing spondylitis. One entry per CDR3 protein, called by TCRdb with MiXCR from the 5' RACE reads. The table shows hundreds of thousands of distinct CDR3 sequences, with around 11% occurring only once. Sequenced: blood, either unsorted or a sorted T cell fraction (not recorded which). The receptor set was obtained from a male donor with ankylosing spondylitis. Each CDR3 is given without its conserved first and last residue. Clone size is not always given. Where it is, it says once, few, many or a class for expanded clones.

CDR3: ASSQGQKDTEAF
J: TRBJ1-1
size: many
V: TRBV4-3

CDR3: SARGYKNIQY
J: TRBJ2-4
size: few
V: TRBV20-1

CDR3: ASSEYGVTNTGELF
J: TRBJ2-2
size: few
V: TRBV2

CDR3: ASSQVGRTYEQY
J: TRBJ2-7
size: few
V: TRBV4-2

CDR3: SVEDPGVNEKLF
J: TRBJ1-4
size: many
V: TRBV29-1

CDR3: ASSQMAGTGNTGELF
J: TRBJ2-2
size: many
V: TRBV4-3

CDR3: ASRQGAAGELF
J: TRBJ2-2
size: few
V: TRBV2

CDR3: AIRAGGTNEKLF
J: TRBJ1-4
size: many
V: TRBV10-3

CDR3: ASSRTESLNTEAF
J: TRBJ1-1
size: few
V: TRBV6-1

CDR3: ASSQEIQQINYGYT
J: TRBJ1-2
size: few
V: TRBV4-2

CDR3: ASSSTPRTGGETQY
J: TRBJ2-5
size: -
V: TRBV11-1

CDR3: ASSSPSGLAKRTDTQY
J: TRBJ2-3
size: -
V: TRBV11-1

CDR3: ASISTGTEKLF
J: TRBJ1-4
size: -
V: TRBV7-9

CDR3: ASSGRRGETQY
J: TRBJ2-5
size: few
V: TRBV27

CDR3: ASSYPLSPRTQY
J: TRBJ2-5
size: -
V: TRBV6-5

CDR3: ASRASRGPNTGELF
J: TRBJ2-2
size: -
V: TRBV5-1

CDR3: ASSYSNGNSDGYT
J: TRBJ1-2
size: -
V: TRBV6-5

CDR3: ASRRWREGPNEQF
J: TRBJ2-1
size: few
V: TRBV5-1

CDR3: SGGGLTSEAF
J: TRBJ1-1
size: -
V: TRBV29-1

CDR3: SARRTGAQTYGYT
J: TRBJ1-2
size: -
V: TRBV20-1

CDR3: SARVVIRGYT
J: TRBJ1-2
size: -
V: TRBV20-1

CDR3: SASWATPQY
J: TRBJ2-3
size: few
V: TRBV20-1

CDR3: SAIQGGNTGELF
J: TRBJ2-2
size: few
V: TRBV20-1

CDR3: ASSLALTSGSRYNEQF
J: TRBJ2-1
size: -
V: TRBV11-1

CDR3: AISSGVTSTDTQY
J: TRBJ2-3
size: many
V: TRBV10-3

CDR3: ASSLRGRTEAF
J: TRBJ1-1
size: many
V: TRBV7-2

CDR3: ASNLGQPADEQF
J: TRBJ2-1
size: many
V: TRBV5-1

CDR3: ASLAAGDTDTQY
J: TRBJ2-3
size: few
V: TRBV2

CDR3: ASSLGLAGYGTDTQY
J: TRBJ2-3
size: -
V: TRBV12-3/TRBV12-4

CDR3: ASSLVGTPNTGELF
J: TRBJ2-2
size: few
V: TRBV5-1

CDR3: AISESPETGELF
J: TRBJ2-2
size: few
V: TRBV10-3

CDR3: ASSELWGSSQF
J: TRBJ2-1
size: once
V: TRBV6-1

CDR3: ASSLTGLDYEQY
J: TRBJ2-7
size: few
V: TRBV5-1

CDR3: ASSRGQEAYEQY
J: TRBJ2-7
size: -
V: TRBV5-8

CDR3: ASSQSGKGYT
J: TRBJ1-2
size: -
V: TRBV6-5

CDR3: ASSQRQGSYGYT
J: TRBJ1-2
size: -
V: TRBV4-3

CDR3: SAIHGNYGYT
J: TRBJ1-2
size: -
V: TRBV20-1

CDR3: ASSVRTGGYNEQF
J: TRBJ2-1
size: few
V: TRBV6-2/TRBV6-3

CDR3: SAQGLAGGPGEQF
J: TRBJ2-1
size: -
V: TRBV20-1

CDR3: ASSLFASGTGPHEQY
J: TRBJ2-7
size: -
V: TRBV7-9

CDR3: ASSLRVSYNEQF
J: TRBJ2-1
size: few
V: TRBV28

CDR3: SARMGGGGQPQH
J: TRBJ1-5
size: -
V: TRBV20-1

CDR3: ASSYPGTNYGYT
J: TRBJ1-2
size: -
V: TRBV25-1

CDR3: SANPSGRNEQF
J: TRBJ2-1
size: many
V: TRBV20-1

CDR3: ASSFFDRETQY
J: TRBJ2-5
size: -
V: TRBV5-5

CDR3: ASSPDRATGELF
J: TRBJ2-2
size: -
V: TRBV6-2/TRBV6-3

CDR3: ASSYSWTGGSNYGYT
J: TRBJ1-2
size: few
V: TRBV6-5

CDR3: ASSLVGRLWGQPQH
J: TRBJ1-5
size: few
V: TRBV7-2

CDR3: SARDPRGDPYEQY
J: TRBJ2-7
size: -
V: TRBV20-1

CDR3: SAWRLAGQETQY
J: TRBJ2-5
size: few
V: TRBV20-1

CDR3: ASSGGNRGRRSNQPQH
J: TRBJ1-5
size: many
V: TRBV7-8

CDR3: SVVETSVDIQY
J: TRBJ2-4
size: -
V: TRBV29-1

CDR3: ASSPWDGHTEAF
J: TRBJ1-1
size: -
V: TRBV7-2